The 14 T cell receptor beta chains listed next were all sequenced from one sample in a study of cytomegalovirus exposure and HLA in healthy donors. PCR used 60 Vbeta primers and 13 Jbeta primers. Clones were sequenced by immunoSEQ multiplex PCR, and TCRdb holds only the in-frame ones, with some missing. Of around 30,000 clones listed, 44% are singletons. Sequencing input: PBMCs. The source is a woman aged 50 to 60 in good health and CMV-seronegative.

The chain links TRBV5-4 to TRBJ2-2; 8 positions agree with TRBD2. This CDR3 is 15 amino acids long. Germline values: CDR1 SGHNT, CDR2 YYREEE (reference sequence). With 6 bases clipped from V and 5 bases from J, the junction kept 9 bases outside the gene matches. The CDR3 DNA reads TGTGCCAGCACTTCCGGGGGGGCGCAGACCGGGGAGCTGTTTTTT. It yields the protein CASTSGGAQTGELFF. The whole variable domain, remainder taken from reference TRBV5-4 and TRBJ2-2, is ETGVTQSPTHLIKTRGQQVTLRCSSQSGHNTVSWYQQALGQGPQFIFQYYREEENGRGNFPPRFSGLQFPNYSSELNVNALELDDSALYLCASTSGGAQTGELFFGEGSRLTVL.

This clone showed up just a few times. CDR3 loop: CAWSFGADTQYF. The CDR3 DNA is TGTGCCTGGAGTTTCGGGGCAGATACGCAGTATTTT. The chain recombines TRBV30 with TRBJ2-3, with D possibly being TRBD2 (5 bases). This CDR3 has 12 amino acids. V lost 2 bases and J lost 4, with 7 bases in between. Germline values: CDR1 GTSNPN, CDR2 SVGIG (reference sequence).

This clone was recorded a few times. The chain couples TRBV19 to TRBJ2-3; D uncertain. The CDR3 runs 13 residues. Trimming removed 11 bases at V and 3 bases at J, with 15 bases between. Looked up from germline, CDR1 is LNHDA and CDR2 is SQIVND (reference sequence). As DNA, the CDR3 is TGTGCCGCCGGTCTGATCGGGACAGATACGCAGTATTTT. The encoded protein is CAAGLIGTDTQYF.

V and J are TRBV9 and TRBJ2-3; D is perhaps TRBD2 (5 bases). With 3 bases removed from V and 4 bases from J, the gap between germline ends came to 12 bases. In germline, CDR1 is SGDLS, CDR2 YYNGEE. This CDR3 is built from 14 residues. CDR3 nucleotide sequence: TGTGCCAGCAGCGCACTAGACACAGCAGATACGCAGTATTTT. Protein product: CASSALDTADTQYF.

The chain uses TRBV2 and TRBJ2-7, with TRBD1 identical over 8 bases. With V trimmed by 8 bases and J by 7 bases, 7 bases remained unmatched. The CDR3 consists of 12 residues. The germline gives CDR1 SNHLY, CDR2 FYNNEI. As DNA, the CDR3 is TGTGCCAGCCGACAGGGGCTAGGGGAGCAGTACTTC. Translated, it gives CASRQGLGEQYF.

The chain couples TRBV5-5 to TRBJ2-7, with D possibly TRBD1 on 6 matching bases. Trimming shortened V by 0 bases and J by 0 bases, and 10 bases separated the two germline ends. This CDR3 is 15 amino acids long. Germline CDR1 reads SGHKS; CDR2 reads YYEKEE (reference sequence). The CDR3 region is CASSLVQGHSYEQYF. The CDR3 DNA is TGTGCCAGCAGCTTGGTTCAGGGGCACTCCTACGAGCAGTACTTC. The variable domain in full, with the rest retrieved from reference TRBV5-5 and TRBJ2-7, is DAGVTQSPTHLIKTRGQQVTLRCSPISGHKSVSWYQQVLGQGPQFIFQYYEKEERGRGNFPDRFSARQFPNYSSELNVNALLLGDSALYLCASSLVQGHSYEQYFGPGTRLTVT.

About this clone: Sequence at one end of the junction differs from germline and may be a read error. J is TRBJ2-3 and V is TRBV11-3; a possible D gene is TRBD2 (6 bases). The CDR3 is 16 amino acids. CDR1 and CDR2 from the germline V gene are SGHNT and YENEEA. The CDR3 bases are TGTGCCAGCAGCCCCCGGGACTTCGACAAAGGAGATATGCAGTATTTT. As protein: CASSPRDFDKGDMQYF.

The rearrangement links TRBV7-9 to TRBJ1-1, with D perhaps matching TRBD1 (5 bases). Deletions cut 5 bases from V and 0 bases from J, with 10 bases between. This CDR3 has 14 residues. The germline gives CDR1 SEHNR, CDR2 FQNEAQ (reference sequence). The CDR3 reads CASSPDSLNTEAFF. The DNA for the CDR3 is TGTGCCAGCAGCCCAGACAGTCTGAACACTGAAGCTTTCTTT.

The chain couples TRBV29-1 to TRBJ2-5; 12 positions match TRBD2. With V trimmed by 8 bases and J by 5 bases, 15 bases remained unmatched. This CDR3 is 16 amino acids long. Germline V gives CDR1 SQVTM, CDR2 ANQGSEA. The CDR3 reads CSFGGSSGRARETQYF. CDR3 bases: TGCAGCTTCGGAGGTTCTAGCGGGAGGGCTAGGGAGACCCAGTACTTC. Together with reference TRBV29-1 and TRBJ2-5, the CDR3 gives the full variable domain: SAVISQKPSRDICQRGTSLTIQCQVDSQVTMMFWYRQQPGQSLTLIATANQGSEATYESGFVIDKFPISRPNLTFSTLTVSNMSPEDSSIYLCSFGGSSGRARETQYFGPGTRLLVL.

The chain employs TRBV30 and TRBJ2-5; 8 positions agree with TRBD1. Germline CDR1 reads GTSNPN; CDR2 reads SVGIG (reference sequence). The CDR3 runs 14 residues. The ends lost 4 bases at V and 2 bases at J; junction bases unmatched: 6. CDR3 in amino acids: CAWNMGQVQETQYF. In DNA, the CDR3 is TGTGCCTGGAATATGGGACAGGTACAAGAGACCCAGTACTTC.

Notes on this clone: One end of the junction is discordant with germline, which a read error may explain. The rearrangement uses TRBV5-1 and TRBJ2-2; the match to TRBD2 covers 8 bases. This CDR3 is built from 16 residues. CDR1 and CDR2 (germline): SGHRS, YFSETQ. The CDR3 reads CASSLTGGPNAGELFF. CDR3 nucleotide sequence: TGCGCCAGCAGCTTGACGGGGGGGCCGAACGCCGGGGAGCTGTTTTTT.

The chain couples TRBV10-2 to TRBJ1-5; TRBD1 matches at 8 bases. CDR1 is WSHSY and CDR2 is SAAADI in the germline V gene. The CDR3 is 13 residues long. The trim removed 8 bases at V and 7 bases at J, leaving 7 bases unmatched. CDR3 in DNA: TGCGCCAGCCAGGACAGGGAAGGGCAGCCCCAGCATTTT. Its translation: CASQDREGQPQHF.

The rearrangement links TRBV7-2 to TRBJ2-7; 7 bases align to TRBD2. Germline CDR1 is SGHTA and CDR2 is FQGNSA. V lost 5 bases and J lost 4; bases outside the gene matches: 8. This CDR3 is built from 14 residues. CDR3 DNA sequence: TGTGCCAGCAGCGGCTTCCCGGGAGGTTACGAGCAGTACTTC. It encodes CASSGFPGGYEQYF.

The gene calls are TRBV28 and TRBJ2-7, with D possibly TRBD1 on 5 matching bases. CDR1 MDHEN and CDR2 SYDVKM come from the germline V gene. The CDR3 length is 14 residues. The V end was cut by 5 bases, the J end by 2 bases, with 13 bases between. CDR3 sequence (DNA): TGTGCCAGCAGTATGGGGCGATCCACCTACGAGCAGTACTTC. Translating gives CASSMGRSTYEQYF.